The T cell receptor (beta chain) under discussion was sequenced for a study of metastatic and nonmetastatic thyroid tumors. Study-wide context: The authors compared repertoires across blood and tumor or nodule tissue from malignant and benign thyroid patients. Overall study findings and caveats: Versus benign nodules, malignant thyroid tumors reportedly had significantly higher TCR beta diversity, in blood and tumor.

Every patient was untreated before thyroid surgery. Only a few counts were recorded for this clone. The antigen remains undetermined. This CDR3 has 12 amino acids. The V end lost 1 base, the J end lost 1 base, and 2 bases lay between the germline ends. The authors' processing: Construction of a distant-metastasis classifier for papillary thyroid cancer relied on CDR3 differences across clinicopathological groups. MiXCR was used by TCRdb to re-call the PCR reads. The V and J calls come from TCRdb's annotation, not from the publication. The repertoire consists of roughly 65,000 clones, with more than 13% occurring once and the leading ten covering 6.5%.

This rearrangement joins TRBV12-3 or TRBV12-4 to TRBJ2-7, with D uncertain. Sequencing was performed on blood. This receptor was identified in a male donor with papillary thyroid cancer or a benign thyroid nodule (not recorded which). Some clones in this sample may be carry-over from other donors' samples. Here the CDR3 DNA reads TGTGCCAGCAGTTTAGAGTCCTACGAGCAGTACTTC. Translation gives CASSLESYEQYF.